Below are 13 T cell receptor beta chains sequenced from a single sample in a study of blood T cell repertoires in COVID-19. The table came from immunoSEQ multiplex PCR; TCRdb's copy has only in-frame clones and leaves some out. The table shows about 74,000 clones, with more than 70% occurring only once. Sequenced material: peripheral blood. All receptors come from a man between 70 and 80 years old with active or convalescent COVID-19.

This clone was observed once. In DNA, the CDR3 is TGTGCCAGCGGGGGCAGGGAGGGCTATGGCTACACCTTC. Protein sequence: CASGGREGYGYTF. This chain links TRBV6-5 with TRBJ1-2, with D perhaps TRBD1 (6 bases). This CDR3 is built from 13 residues. The germline V gene encodes CDR1 MNHEY and CDR2 SVGAGI. Trimming removed 8 bases at V and 4 bases at J, with 14 bases between.

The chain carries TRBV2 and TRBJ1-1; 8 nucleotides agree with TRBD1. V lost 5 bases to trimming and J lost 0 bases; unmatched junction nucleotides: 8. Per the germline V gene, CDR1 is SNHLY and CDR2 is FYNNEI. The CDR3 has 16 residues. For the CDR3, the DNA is TGTGCCAGCAGTCTGAGACAGGGGAGGATGAACACTGAAGCTTTCTTT. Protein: CASSLRQGRMNTEAFF. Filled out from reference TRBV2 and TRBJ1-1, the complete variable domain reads EPEVTQTPSHQVTQMGQEVILRCVPISNHLYFYWYRQILGQKVEFLVSFYNNEISEKSEIFDDQFSVERPDGSNFTLKIRSTKLEDSAMYFCASSLRQGRMNTEAFFGQGTRLTVV.

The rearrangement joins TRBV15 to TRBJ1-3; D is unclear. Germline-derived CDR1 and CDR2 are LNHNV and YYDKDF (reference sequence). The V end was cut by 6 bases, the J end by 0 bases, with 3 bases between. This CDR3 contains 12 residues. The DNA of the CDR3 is TGTGCCACCAGGAGCTCTGGAAACACCATATATTTT. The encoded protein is CATRSSGNTIYF.

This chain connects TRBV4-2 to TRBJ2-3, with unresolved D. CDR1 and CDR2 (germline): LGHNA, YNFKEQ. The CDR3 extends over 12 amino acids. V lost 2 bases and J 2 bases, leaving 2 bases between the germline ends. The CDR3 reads CASSQHTDTQYF. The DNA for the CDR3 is TGTGCCAGCAGCCAACACACAGATACGCAGTATTTT.

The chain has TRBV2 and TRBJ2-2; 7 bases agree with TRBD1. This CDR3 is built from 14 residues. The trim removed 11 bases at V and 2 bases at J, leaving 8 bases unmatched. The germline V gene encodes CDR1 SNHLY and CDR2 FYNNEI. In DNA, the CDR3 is TGTGCCGGTCGGACAGGACTTAACACCGGGGAGCTGTTTTTT. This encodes CAGRTGLNTGELFF.

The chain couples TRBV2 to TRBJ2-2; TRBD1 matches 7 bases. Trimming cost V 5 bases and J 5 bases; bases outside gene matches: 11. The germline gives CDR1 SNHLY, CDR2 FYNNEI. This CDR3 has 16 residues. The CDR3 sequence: CASSLRQGGGTGELFF. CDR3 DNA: TGTGCCAGCAGTCTTAGACAGGGCGGAGGTACCGGGGAGCTGTTTTTT.

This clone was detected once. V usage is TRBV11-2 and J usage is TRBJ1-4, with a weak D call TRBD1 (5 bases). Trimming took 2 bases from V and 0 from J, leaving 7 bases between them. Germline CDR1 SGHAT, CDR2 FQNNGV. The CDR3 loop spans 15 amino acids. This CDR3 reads CASSLLGATNEKLFF. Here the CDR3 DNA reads TGTGCCAGCAGCTTATTAGGGGCAACTAATGAAAAACTGTTTTTT.

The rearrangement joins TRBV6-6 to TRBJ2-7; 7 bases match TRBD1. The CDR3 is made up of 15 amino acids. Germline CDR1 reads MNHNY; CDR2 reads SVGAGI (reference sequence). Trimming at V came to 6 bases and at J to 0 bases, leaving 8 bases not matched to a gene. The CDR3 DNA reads TGTGCCAGCAGGGGTACAGGGGTGAGCTCCTACGAGCAGTACTTC. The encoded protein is CASRGTGVSSYEQYF.

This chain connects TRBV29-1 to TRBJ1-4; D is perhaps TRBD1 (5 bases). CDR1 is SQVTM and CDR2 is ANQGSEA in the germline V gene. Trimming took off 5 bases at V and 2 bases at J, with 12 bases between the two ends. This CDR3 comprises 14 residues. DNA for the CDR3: TGCAGCGTTCAGGTTGGGGGGACTAATGAAAAACTGTTTTTT. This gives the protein CSVQVGGTNEKLFF.

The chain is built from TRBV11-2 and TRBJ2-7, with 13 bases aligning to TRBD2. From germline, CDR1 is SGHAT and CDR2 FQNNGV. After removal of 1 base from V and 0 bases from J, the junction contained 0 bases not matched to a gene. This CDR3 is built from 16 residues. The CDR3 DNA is TGTGCCAGCAGCTTAGGGACTAGCGGGAGCTCCTACGAGCAGTACTTC. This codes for CASSLGTSGSSYEQYF.

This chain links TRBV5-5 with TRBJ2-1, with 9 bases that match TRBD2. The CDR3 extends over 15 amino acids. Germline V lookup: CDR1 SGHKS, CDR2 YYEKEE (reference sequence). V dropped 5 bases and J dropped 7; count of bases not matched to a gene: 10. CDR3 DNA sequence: TGTGCCAGCAGTCAAGAGCGGGAGGCCTTTAATGAGCAGTTCTTC. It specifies CASSQEREAFNEQFF.

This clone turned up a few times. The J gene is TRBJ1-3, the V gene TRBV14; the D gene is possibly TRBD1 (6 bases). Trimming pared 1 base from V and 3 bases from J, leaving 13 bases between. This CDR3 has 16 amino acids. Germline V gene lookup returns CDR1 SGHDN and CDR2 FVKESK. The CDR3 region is CASSQVSGGFGNTIYF. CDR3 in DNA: TGTGCCAGCAGCCAAGTCTCTGGGGGCTTTGGAAACACCATATATTTT. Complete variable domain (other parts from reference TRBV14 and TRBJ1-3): EAGVTQFPSHSVIEKGQTVTLRCDPISGHDNLYWYRRVMGKEIKFLLHFVKESKQDESGMPNNRFLAERTGGTYSTLKVQPAELEDSGVYFCASSQVSGGFGNTIYFGEGSWLTVV.

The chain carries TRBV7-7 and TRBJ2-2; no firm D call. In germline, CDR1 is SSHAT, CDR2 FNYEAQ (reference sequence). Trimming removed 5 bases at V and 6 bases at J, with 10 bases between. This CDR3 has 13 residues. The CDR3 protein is CASSNSISGELFF. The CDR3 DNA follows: TGTGCCAGCAGCAACTCAATATCCGGGGAGCTGTTTTTT.